Listed below are T cell receptor beta chains from one sample, sequenced in a study of T cells in Graves' hyperthyroidism and ophthalmopathy. TCRdb re-called the multiplex PCR reads with MiXCR, one entry per CDR3 protein. The sample has hundreds of thousands of distinct CDR3 sequences; less than 45% are singletons. The sequenced material came from peripheral blood or thyroid tissue (not recorded which). These receptors were obtained from an adult man with Graves' disease, either hyperthyroidism or ophthalmopathy (not recorded which). CDR3s include the opening cysteine and the closing phenylalanine or tryptophan. D genes are given only for firm matches. Where a row states a size, it is once, few, many or the class of an expanded clone; other rows omit it.

d_gene	abundance	v_gene	j_gene	CDR3aa	CDR3nt
-	few	TRBV20-1	TRBJ1-6	CSARSSINYSPLHF	TGCAGTGCTAGATCCAGCATTAACTATTCACCCCTCCACTTT
-	-	TRBV7-9	TRBJ1-5	CASSQDNRDILAIGQPQHF	TGTGCCAGCAGCCAAGACAACCGGGACATTCTAGCGATTGGTCAGCCCCAGCATTTT
TRBD1	once	TRBV2	TRBJ1-2	CASRDRGTPGYTF	TGTGCCAGCCGGGACAGGGGAACTCCTGGCTACACCTTC
-	-	TRBV29-1	TRBJ2-7	CSVEQTGEAGDEQYF	TGCAGCGTTGAACAGACCGGCGAAGCTGGGGACGAGCAGTACTTC
-	-	TRBV7-9	TRBJ2-7	CASSSRGLEQYF	TGTGCCAGCAGCTCCCGGGGGCTCGAGCAGTACTTC
TRBD1	-	TRBV19	TRBJ1-1	CASSIRGRGTEAFF	TGTGCCAGTAGTATTAGGGGGCGCGGCACTGAAGCTTTCTTT
-	few	TRBV12-3/TRBV12-4	TRBJ2-5	CASSQRARPETQYF	TGTGCCAGCAGTCAACGGGCACGCCCGGAGACCCAGTACTTC
-	many	TRBV10-3	TRBJ1-5	CAISPDGLNQPQHF	TGTGCCATCAGCCCCGACGGACTCAATCAGCCCCAGCATTTT
TRBD1	-	TRBV7-9	TRBJ2-5	CASSLEMGQGETQYF	TGTGCCAGCAGCTTAGAAATGGGACAGGGAGAGACCCAGTACTTC
TRBD1	many	TRBV10-3	TRBJ1-3	CAIQGAGNTIYF	TGTGCCATCCAGGGGGCTGGAAACACCATATATTTT
-	few	TRBV7-9	TRBJ2-2	CASTGEGPGELFF	TGTGCCAGCACCGGCGAAGGTCCCGGGGAGCTGTTTTTT
-	few	TRBV4-2	TRBJ2-7	CASSQEGWYEQYF	TGTGCCAGCAGCCAAGAGGGTTGGTACGAGCAGTACTTC
-	once	TRBV19	TRBJ1-1	CASMGMRFTEALF	TGTGCCAGTATGGGTATGAGGTTCACTGAAGCTCTCTTT
TRBD2	-	TRBV7-2	TRBJ2-7	CASSLVNLAGNGEQYF	TGTGCCAGCAGCTTAGTGAATCTAGCGGGAAACGGCGAGCAGTACTTC
-	few	TRBV7-2	TRBJ1-1	CASSLDQITEAFF	TGTGCCAGCAGCTTAGATCAGATCACTGAAGCTTTCTTT
-	-	TRBV15	TRBJ1-1	CAASSQDWGMNTEAFF	TGTGCCGCCAGCAGCCAAGATTGGGGCATGAACACTGAAGCTTTCTTT
-	-	TRBV24-1	TRBJ2-2	CATSDPRQGWTGELFF	TGTGCCACCAGTGACCCCCGCCAGGGTTGGACCGGGGAGCTGTTTTTT
-	many	TRBV25-1	TRBJ2-5	CASSLGWSQRETQYF	TGTGCCAGCAGTCTGGGATGGAGTCAGCGAGAGACCCAGTACTTC
-	-	TRBV29-1	TRBJ1-2	CSVVAQDGYGYTF	TGCAGCGTTGTGGCCCAGGACGGCTATGGCTACACCTTC
-	many	TRBV2	TRBJ2-2	CASSEVAGELFF	TGTGCCAGCAGTGAAGTTGCCGGGGAGCTGTTTTTT
-	-	TRBV29-1	TRBJ1-1	CSANSGSAFF	TGCAGCGCCAACTCAGGATCAGCTTTCTTT
TRBD2	-	TRBV6-4	TRBJ2-5	CASRPTLAGGQETQYF	TGTGCCAGCAGACCCACGTTAGCGGGGGGGCAAGAGACCCAGTACTTC